These 25 T cell receptor beta chains came from one sample sequenced in a study of spatial heterogeneity in lung cancer. Study-level results: Counts of expanded intratumoral alpha and beta TCRs tracked tumor mutation counts.

Stated time point: sample taken at primary tumor resection. TCRdb reprocessed the 5' RACE reads via MiXCR and lists one record per CDR3 protein. The repertoire includes over 5,500 distinct CDR3 sequences, 12% to 15% of them detected once, and about 11% sits in the top ten. For these TCRs, the target antigens are not known. The specimen was lung tumor tissue, collected at surgery. These TCRs come from a male donor with early-stage non-small cell lung cancer.

In its sample, this clonotype ranks as medium-sized (0.01 to 0.1%). This beta chain came through as a stray read in a library set up for alpha chains, and its size says little. This chain connects TRBV6-5 to TRBJ2-1; D is possibly TRBD2 (6 bases). The ends were cut back, 5 bases at V and 9 bases at J, with 17 bases in the middle. This CDR3 has 14 residues. The germline V gene encodes CDR1 MNHEY and CDR2 SVGAGI. CDR3 DNA: TGTGCCAGCAGTCTCTCCGGGGAGGTAGCTGAGCAGTTCTTC. It codes for CASSLSGEVAEQFF.

Worth noting for this clonotype: This beta chain turned up in a library designed for alpha chains; as an off-target read, its abundance says little. The V gene is TRBV7-6, the J gene TRBJ2-1; 12 bases align to TRBD2. Trimming removed 4 bases from V and 7 bases from J; junction bases left unmatched: 8. The CDR3 is 16 residues long. CDR1 is SGHVS, CDR2 FNYEAQ, per germline. CDR3 bases: TGTGCCAGCAGCTCAGATCGGACTAGCGGGAATAATGAGCAGTTCTTC. This codes for CASSSDRTSGNNEQFF.

This clonotype was seen ten or more times. This beta chain was picked up by a library intended for alpha chains and is off target, so its count carries little meaning. The chain has TRBV5-4 and TRBJ2-7, with D tentatively TRBD1 (6 bases). Trimming pared 4 bases from V and 3 bases from J, leaving 17 bases between. CDR3 length: 15 residues. In germline, CDR1 is SGHNT, CDR2 YYREEE (reference sequence). The CDR3 region is CASSTPGQGYYEQYF. CDR3 DNA sequence: TGTGCCAGCAGCACCCCGGGACAAGGGTACTACGAGCAGTACTTC.

This clonotype appeared many times. This beta chain appears as a stray read in a library generated for alpha chains; its size is not informative. The chain has TRBV11-1 and TRBJ2-3; D is ambiguous. Germline CDR1 is SGHAT and CDR2 is FQDESV (reference sequence). The V end was cut by 5 bases, the J end by 3 bases, with 12 bases between. This CDR3 contains 14 residues. The CDR3 protein is CASSHYRKTDTQYF. The CDR3 region has the DNA TGTGCCAGCAGCCATTACCGCAAAACAGATACGCAGTATTTT.

On this clonotype: Found in a library prepared for alpha chains, this beta chain is an off-target read, and its abundance has little meaning. This rearrangement joins TRBV28 to TRBJ2-1; D is ambiguous. V was pared by 7 bases and J by 4 bases, with 8 bases between. From germline, CDR1 is MDHEN and CDR2 SYDVKM. The CDR3 totals 12 residues. The chain's CDR3 is CASIGSYNEQFF. In nucleotides, the CDR3 is TGTGCCAGCATAGGGTCTTACAATGAGCAGTTCTTC.

This clonotype is judged medium-sized (0.01 to 0.1%). This beta chain was picked up by a library intended for alpha chains and is off target, so its count carries little meaning. J is TRBJ2-1 and V is TRBV5-6, with a tentative D call TRBD2 (6 bases). The V gene lost 0 bases and the J gene lost 7 bases, with 17 bases spanning the gap. This CDR3 is built from 16 residues. From germline, CDR1 is SGHDT and CDR2 YYEEEE. The CDR3 nucleotides are TGTGCCAGCAGCTTGGGATATAGGTCTCGGGGGAATGAGCAGTTCTTC. As protein: CASSLGYRSRGNEQFF.

Within the sample, this clonotype is medium-sized (0.01 to 0.1%). For a library built for alpha chains, this beta chain is a stray read; little rests on its size. The chain has TRBV5-1 and TRBJ2-1; D is perhaps TRBD1 (5 bases). V was shortened by 5 bases and J by 2 bases, with 17 bases between the two germline ends. Germline CDR1 and CDR2: SGHRS and YFSETQ. The CDR3 is 16 amino acids. CDR3 protein: CASRDTEISTYNEQFF. The CDR3 coding sequence is TGCGCCAGCAGGGACACGGAGATCAGTACCTACAATGAGCAGTTCTTC.

Notes on this clonotype: Since the library was made to target alpha chains, this beta chain is a stray read and its abundance is not meaningful. This sequence joins TRBV2 and TRBJ2-3, with TRBD2 identical over 9 bases. The CDR3 length is 17 residues. After removal of 5 bases from V and 0 bases from J, the junction contained 9 bases not matched to a gene. CDR1 SNHLY and CDR2 FYNNEI come from the germline V gene. The CDR3 nucleotides read TGTGCCAGCAGTTTTGACTCTAGCGGGGAAAGCACAGATACGCAGTATTTT. It yields the protein CASSFDSSGESTDTQYF.

As concerns this clonotype: With the library built for alpha chains, this beta chain is off target and its frequency is not meaningful. This chain connects TRBV5-1 to TRBJ2-5, with 9 bases identical to TRBD1. V lost 4 bases, J lost 5 bases, and 6 bases stayed unmatched. The germline CDR1 and CDR2 sequences are SGHRS and YFSETQ. This CDR3 has 14 residues. DNA for the CDR3: TGCGCCAGCAGCCCGGGGACAGGGACCGAGACCCAGTACTTC. It specifies CASSPGTGTETQYF.

This clonotype was detected ten times or more. Being off target in a library aimed at alpha chains, this beta chain has a size of little meaning. The chain recombines TRBV6-2 or TRBV6-3 with TRBJ2-7; 8 bases fit TRBD2. There are 17 residues in the CDR3. With 6 bases clipped from V and 1 base from J, the junction kept 14 bases outside the gene matches. CDR1 is MNHEY, CDR2 SVGEGT, per germline. As DNA, the CDR3 is TGTGCCAGCAGCTTCTATATGAGACTAGCGCCTTCCTACGAGCAGTACTTC. Translating it yields CASSFYMRLAPSYEQYF.

This clonotype has ten or more counts. This beta chain came through as a stray read in a library set up for alpha chains, and its size says little. The gene calls are TRBV7-2 and TRBJ2-3; D is ambiguous. Germline assignment: CDR1 SGHTA and CDR2 FQGNSA. The CDR3 is 16 amino acids. The V end was cut by 3 bases, the J end by 0 bases, with 13 bases between. Here the CDR3 DNA reads TGTGCCAGCAGCTTCCCCCCGGAAGGAAGCACAGATACGCAGTATTTT. It yields the protein CASSFPPEGSTDTQYF.

In its sample, this clonotype is medium-sized (0.01 to 0.1%). This beta chain is an off-target read within a library intended for alpha chains, so its frequency means little. The V gene is TRBV4-3, the J gene TRBJ2-5; 10 bases agree with TRBD1. This CDR3 is 15 amino acids long. V was pared by 4 bases and J by 3 bases, with 5 bases of the junction left unmatched. Germline V gene sequence: CDR1 LGHNA, CDR2 YSLEER. The CDR3 reads CASSLAGQGEETQYF. The CDR3 nucleotides read TGCGCCAGCAGCCTGGCCGGACAGGGGGAAGAGACCCAGTACTTC.

This clonotype was observed at least ten times. A library made for alpha chains picked up this beta chain off target, so its size means little. The CDR3 DNA follows: TGTGCCAGCAGTCCATTGGACAGGGTCGGAGAGCAGTACTTC. Protein sequence: CASSPLDRVGEQYF. The chain combines TRBV6-6 with TRBJ2-7; 8 positions match TRBD1. Germline CDR1 MNHNY, CDR2 SVGAGI (reference sequence). The CDR3 covers 14 residues. V shed 5 bases, J shed 7 bases, and the junction held 10 bases outside the gene matches.

This clonotype counts as medium-sized. This beta chain was picked up by a library intended for alpha chains and is off target, so its count carries little meaning. The genes are TRBV12-3 or TRBV12-4 and TRBJ2-3; no firm D call. The V end was cut by 3 bases, the J end by 2 bases, with 3 bases between. The CDR3 covers 12 residues. The CDR3 reads CASSFFTDTQYF. DNA of the CDR3: TGTGCCAGCAGTTTCTTCACAGATACGCAGTATTTT.

By sample fraction, this clonotype is medium-sized. This beta chain slipped into a library made for alpha chains as a stray read, so its size is not meaningful. The gene calls are TRBV6-4 and TRBJ2-1; the match to TRBD2 covers 12 bases. Germline loops: CDR1 MRHNA, CDR2 SNTAGT. The CDR3 is made up of 16 amino acids. Trimming cost V 6 bases and J 4 bases; bases outside gene matches: 7. The chain's CDR3 is CASSQTGTSGYNEQFF. In nucleotides, the CDR3 is TGTGCCAGCAGCCAGACCGGGACTAGCGGGTACAATGAGCAGTTCTTC.

This clonotype ranks as medium-sized. This beta chain turned up in a library designed for alpha chains; as an off-target read, its abundance says little. V is TRBV10-3 and J is TRBJ2-7, with 11 bases matching TRBD1. Germline V gene sequence: CDR1 ENHRY, CDR2 SYGVKD. J was trimmed by 5 bases and V by 8 bases; bases with no gene match: 8. The CDR3 length is 14 residues. CDR3 nucleotide sequence: TGTGCCATCTCCCCCCGGACAGGGGGCGACGAGCAGTACTTC. Residues: CAISPRTGGDEQYF.

In this sample, this clonotype is medium-sized. Found in a library prepared for alpha chains, this beta chain is an off-target read, and its abundance has little meaning. J is TRBJ2-1 and V is TRBV7-2; TRBD2 matches at 12 bases. The CDR3 runs 17 residues. The germline V gene has CDR1 SGHTA and CDR2 FQGNSA. Trimming took 5 bases from V and 9 from J; bases not matched to a gene: 14. This CDR3 is CASSPRASGRGGGEQFF. CDR3 nucleotide sequence: TGTGCCAGCAGCCCCAGGGCTAGCGGGAGGGGTGGTGGTGAGCAGTTCTTC.

As concerns this clonotype: This beta chain represents an off-target read in a library built for alpha chains; its size is of limited meaning. The chain has TRBV5-1 and TRBJ2-3, with 13 bases lining up with TRBD2. The germline V gene encodes CDR1 SGHRS and CDR2 YFSETQ. The CDR3 loop spans 16 amino acids. J was trimmed by 6 bases and V by 4 bases; bases with no gene match: 8. The CDR3 loop is CASSALAGGPTDTQYF. The CDR3 nucleotides are TGCGCCAGCAGCGCACTAGCGGGGGGGCCAACGGATACGCAGTATTTT.

This clonotype was detected only a few times. Little can be read into the size of this beta chain, an off-target read in a library designed for alpha chains. The V and J genes are TRBV5-1 and TRBJ2-4; tentative D call: TRBD1 (6 bases). In germline, CDR1 is SGHRS, CDR2 YFSETQ. The V end was cut by 0 bases, the J end by 7 bases, with 8 bases between. There are 13 residues in the CDR3. In DNA form, the CDR3 reads TGCGCCAGCAGCTTGGAAAGGGGGAACATTCAGTACTTC. Protein product: CASSLERGNIQYF.

Within the sample, this clonotype is medium-sized (0.01 to 0.1%). This beta chain lies outside the target of a library built for alpha chains; its clone size means little. The V call is TRBV5-1, the J call TRBJ2-1; 8 bases are a match to TRBD1. With V trimmed by 4 bases and J by 2 bases, 5 bases remained unmatched. This CDR3 has 15 residues. Germline CDR1 SGHRS, CDR2 YFSETQ. CDR3: CASSAHRGTYNEQFF. The CDR3 DNA sequence: TGCGCCAGCAGCGCCCACAGGGGGACCTACAATGAGCAGTTCTTC.

This clonotype is medium-sized by share. This beta chain is an off-target read within a library intended for alpha chains, so its frequency means little. The J gene is TRBJ2-1, the V gene TRBV20-1; TRBD2 matches at 10 bases. CDR3 length: 15 residues. Germline CDR1 reads DFQATT; CDR2 reads SNEGSKA (reference sequence). The V gene end was trimmed by 3 bases and the J gene end by 7 bases; junction bases not matched to a gene: 9. This CDR3 reads CSASLAGDFSNEQFF. The CDR3 region has the DNA TGCAGTGCTAGTCTAGCGGGAGATTTTTCGAATGAGCAGTTCTTC.

This clonotype was counted many times. Being off target in a library aimed at alpha chains, this beta chain has a size of little meaning. The chain employs TRBV7-9 and TRBJ1-4; a possible D gene is TRBD1 (6 bases). The V gene's germline CDR1 is SEHNR and CDR2 FQNEAQ (reference sequence). V was trimmed by 5 bases and J by 3 bases, leaving 10 bases between them. This CDR3 comprises 14 residues. The CDR3 spells CASSIQGPNEKLFF. In DNA form, the CDR3 reads TGTGCCAGCAGCATACAGGGACCTAATGAAAAACTGTTTTTT.

By share, this clonotype counts as medium-sized. The size of this beta chain means little, since it is a stray read in a library made for alpha chains. The rearrangement uses TRBV6-6 and TRBJ2-3; D may be TRBD2 (6 bases). Germline CDR1 is MNHNY and CDR2 is SVGAGI (reference sequence). V shed 4 bases and J shed 10 bases, with 15 bases lying between them. This CDR3 contains 13 residues. Here the CDR3 DNA reads TGTGCCAGCAGTTTTTCAAGCTGGGAGGCGCAGTATTTT. Translated: CASSFSSWEAQYF.

Comment on this clonotype: This beta chain represents an off-target read in a library built for alpha chains; its size is of limited meaning. V and J are TRBV28 and TRBJ2-7; 8 positions match TRBD1. Germline V gene data show CDR1 as MDHEN and CDR2 as SYDVKM. The V segment lost 5 bases and the J segment 0 bases; nucleotides outside the gene matches: 3. The CDR3 contains 14 residues. CDR3 in amino acids: CASSTGGRSYEQYF. In DNA form, the CDR3 reads TGTGCCAGCAGTACAGGGGGTCGCTCCTACGAGCAGTACTTC.

This clonotype appeared many times. Because this beta chain is a stray read in a library intended to capture alpha chains, its abundance should not be given much weight. The chain carries TRBV27 and TRBJ2-7; tentatively, D is TRBD1 (5 bases). The CDR3 loop spans 14 amino acids. Germline V lookup: CDR1 MNHEY, CDR2 SMNVEV (reference sequence). Trimming stripped 2 bases from V and 5 bases from J, with 13 bases between. CDR3 nucleotide sequence: TGTGCCAGCAGTTTAGGTATGTCAGGGAACGAGCAGTACTTC. It codes for CASSLGMSGNEQYF.